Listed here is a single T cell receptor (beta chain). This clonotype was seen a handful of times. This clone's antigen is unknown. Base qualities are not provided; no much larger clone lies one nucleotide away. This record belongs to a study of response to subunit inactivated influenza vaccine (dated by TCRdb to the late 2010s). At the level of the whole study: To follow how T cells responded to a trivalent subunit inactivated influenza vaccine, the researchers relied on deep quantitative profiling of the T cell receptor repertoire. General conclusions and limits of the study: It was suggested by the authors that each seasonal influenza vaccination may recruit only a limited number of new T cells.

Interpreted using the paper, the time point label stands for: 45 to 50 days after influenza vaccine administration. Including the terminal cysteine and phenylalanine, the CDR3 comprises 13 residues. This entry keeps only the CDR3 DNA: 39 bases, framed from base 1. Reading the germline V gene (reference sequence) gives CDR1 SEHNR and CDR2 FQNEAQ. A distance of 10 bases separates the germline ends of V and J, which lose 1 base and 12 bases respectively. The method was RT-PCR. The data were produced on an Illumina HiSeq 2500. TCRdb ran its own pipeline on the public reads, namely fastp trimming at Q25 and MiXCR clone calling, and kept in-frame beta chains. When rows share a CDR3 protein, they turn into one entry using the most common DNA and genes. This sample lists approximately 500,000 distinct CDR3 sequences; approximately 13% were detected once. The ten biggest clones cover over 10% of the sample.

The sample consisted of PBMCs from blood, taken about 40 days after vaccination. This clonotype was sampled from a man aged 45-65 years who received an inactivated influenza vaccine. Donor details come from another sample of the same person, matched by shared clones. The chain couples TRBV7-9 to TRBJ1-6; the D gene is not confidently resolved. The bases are TGTGCCAGCAGCTTAGACCCCCGGAAACCCCTCCACTTT. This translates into CASSLDPRKPLHF.